The 8 T cell receptor beta chains given below trace back to one sample, sequenced in a study of early T cells in non-severe SARS-CoV-2 infection. TCRdb reprocessed the 5' RACE reads with MiXCR, giving one entry per CDR3 protein. The sample yields roughly 63,000 distinct CDR3 sequences, about 11% seen once. Sequenced here: whole blood, sampled at baseline. The receptors stem from an adult who was a healthcare worker with PCR-confirmed SARS-CoV-2 infection or an uninfected control (not recorded which). The donor label of this sample is uncertain.

This clonotype was counted a few times. V and J are TRBV20-1 and TRBJ2-2; D gene ambiguous. The germline V gene has CDR1 DFQATT and CDR2 SNEGSKA (reference sequence). V lost 7 bases and J 2 bases, leaving 11 bases between the germline ends. CDR3 length equals 13 residues. CDR3: CSVRQRNTGELFF. The CDR3 bases are TGCAGTGTACGCCAGCGTAACACCGGGGAGCTGTTTTTT.

This clonotype was detected only a few times. The chain joins TRBV4-1 to TRBJ2-6; possible D gene TRBD1, 5 bases. Trimming took 2 bases from V and 2 from J, leaving 16 bases between them. This CDR3 contains 18 residues. The germline CDR1 and CDR2 sequences are MGHRA and YSYEKL. CDR3 in DNA: TGCGCCAGCAGCCAACTGGACATGGGGCTCACTGGGGCCAACGTCCTGACTTTC. Translated, it gives CASSQLDMGLTGANVLTF.

A remark on this clonotype: A read error may account for a junction end that differs from germline. J is TRBJ2-5 and V is TRBV3-1; no clear D gene. Germline lookup yields CDR1 LGHDT and CDR2 YNNKEL (reference sequence). This CDR3 has 14 residues. The chain's CDR3 is CVSSQAIVGGTQYF. The CDR3 coding sequence is TGTGTCAGCAGCCAAGCGATCGTTGGTGGGACCCAGTACTTC.

This clonotype was counted at least ten times. The chain links TRBV4-1 to TRBJ1-5; no definite D call. The germline V and J ends were trimmed by 0 bases and 4 bases, with 4 bases remaining between them. The CDR3 consists of 13 residues. Germline V gene sequence: CDR1 MGHRA, CDR2 YSYEKL. The CDR3 coding sequence is TGCGCCAGCAGCCAAGACTTGAATCAGCCCCAGCATTTT. Amino acid sequence: CASSQDLNQPQHF.

This clonotype is medium-sized (0.01 to 0.1%). The V and J genes are TRBV10-2 and TRBJ2-2; perhaps D is TRBD1 or TRBD2 (5 bases each). Per the germline V gene, CDR1 is WSHSY and CDR2 is SAAADI. Trimming stripped 4 bases from V and 4 bases from J, with 13 bases between. The CDR3 spans 15 residues. The CDR3 loop reads CASSGGTRSTGELFF. For the CDR3, the DNA is TGCGCCAGCAGTGGAGGGACCCGGAGCACCGGGGAGCTGTTTTTT.

This clonotype occurred a few times. The chain is built from TRBV4-1 and TRBJ2-5; D not certain. The V gene lost 0 bases and the J gene lost 1 base, with 9 bases spanning the gap. CDR1 and CDR2 from the germline V gene are MGHRA and YSYEKL. The CDR3 sequence is 15 residues long. DNA for the CDR3: TGCGCCAGCAGCCAAGATCGTGCGACCCAAGAGACCCAGTACTTC. Translation gives CASSQDRATQETQYF.

This clonotype was seen a handful of times. The V and J genes are TRBV20-1 and TRBJ2-2; 9 bases are shared with TRBD2. Per the germline V gene, CDR1 is DFQATT and CDR2 is SNEGSKA (reference sequence). The CDR3 covers 18 residues. The ends lost 4 bases at V and 1 base at J; junction bases unmatched: 13. This CDR3 is CSATGGGLAGVNTGELFF. The CDR3 coding sequence is TGCAGTGCTACCGGCGGTGGATTAGCGGGGGTGAACACCGGGGAGCTGTTTTTT.

The J gene is TRBJ2-2, the V gene TRBV19; 8 positions agree with TRBD2. The CDR3 contains 17 residues. The germline CDR1 and CDR2 sequences are LNHDA and SQIVND (reference sequence). J lost 3 bases, V lost 4 bases, and 10 bases had no gene match. The CDR3 protein is CASSREFGTRDTGELFF. In DNA, the CDR3 is TGTGCCAGTAGTAGGGAGTTCGGGACTAGGGACACCGGGGAGCTGTTTTTT.